This is a list of T cell receptor beta chains from one sample in a study of T-cell reconstitution after alpha-beta-depleted transplantation in children. Each CDR3 protein gets one entry after TCRdb re-called the PCR reads with MiXCR. The data contain 600,000 to 700,000 distinct CDR3 sequences, under 15% of them singletons. Sequencing used PBMCs, obtained before TCRalphabeta/CD19-depleted stem cell transplant. These receptors came from a girl aged 2 to 9 with congenital amegakaryocytic thrombocytopenia, due to receive a stem cell transplant. Each CDR3 is given with its conserved first and last residue. Fields, in order: V gene, J gene, clone size, D gene, CDR3 protein, CDR3 DNA. A D gene is named only where the DNA matches it firmly. Size is stated for part of the rows, as once, few or many counts, or as a class when the clone is expanded.

V: TRBV5-1
J: TRBJ2-1
size: .
D: TRBD2
CDR3: CASSPGLAGFYNEQFF
DNA: TGCGCCAGCAGCCCGGGACTAGCGGGATTCTACAATGAGCAGTTCTTC

V: TRBV20-1
J: TRBJ2-7
size: few
D: TRBD1
CDR3: CSASAPTGASYEQYF
DNA: TGCAGTGCGTCAGCACCGACAGGGGCCTCCTACGAGCAGTACTTC

V: TRBV5-1
J: TRBJ2-5
size: few
D: TRBD1
CDR3: CASSLSTDRGETQYF
DNA: TGCGCCAGCAGCTTGTCTACGGACAGGGGGGAGACCCAGTACTTC

V: TRBV20-1
J: TRBJ2-2
size: many
D: .
CDR3: CSARGLGDPGELFF
DNA: TGCAGTGCTAGAGGTCTTGGGGACCCCGGGGAGCTGTTTTTT

V: TRBV12-3/TRBV12-4
J: TRBJ1-2
size: .
D: .
CDR3: CASSLVQGSGYTF
DNA: TGTGCCAGCAGTTTAGTACAGGGCAGTGGCTACACCTTC

V: TRBV5-6
J: TRBJ2-7
size: .
D: .
CDR3: CASSFLGATSYEQYF
DNA: TGTGCCAGCAGCTTTTTAGGAGCGACCTCCTACGAGCAGTACTTC

V: TRBV5-1
J: TRBJ1-1
size: few
D: .
CDR3: CASSTQGDTEAFF
DNA: TGCGCCAGCAGCACCCAGGGAGACACTGAAGCTTTCTTT

V: TRBV7-9
J: TRBJ2-1
size: .
D: TRBD2
CDR3: CASSFNWLAGENEQFF
DNA: TGTGCCAGCAGCTTTAACTGGCTAGCGGGAGAGAATGAGCAGTTCTTC

V: TRBV20-1
J: TRBJ2-1
size: many
D: .
CDR3: CSATRQNYNEQFF
DNA: TGCAGTGCTACACGACAGAACTACAATGAGCAGTTCTTC

V: TRBV20-1
J: TRBJ2-1
size: .
D: TRBD2
CDR3: CSARGREGLYNEQFF
DNA: TGCAGTGCTCGGGGGCGGGAGGGCCTCTACAATGAGCAGTTCTTC

V: TRBV20-1
J: TRBJ2-3
size: few
D: .
CDR3: CSARLATLSTDTQYF
DNA: TGCAGTGCTAGACTAGCCACCCTTAGCACAGATACGCAGTATTTT

V: TRBV3-1
J: TRBJ2-2
size: few
D: .
CDR3: CASTRVPYKVGELFF
DNA: TGTGCCTCTACCCGGGTCCCGTATAAAGTCGGGGAGCTGTTTTTT

V: TRBV7-9
J: TRBJ1-1
size: few
D: .
CDR3: CASSLGQKAFF
DNA: TGTGCCAGCAGCTTGGGGCAGAAAGCTTTCTTT

V: TRBV6-1
J: TRBJ2-3
size: .
D: .
CDR3: CASSKTGSTDTQYF
DNA: TGTGCCAGCAGCAAAACAGGGAGCACAGATACGCAGTATTTT

V: TRBV7-9
J: TRBJ1-1
size: many
D: .
CDR3: CASSLSGPPAFF
DNA: TGTGCCAGCAGCTTATCAGGTCCGCCAGCTTTCTTT

V: TRBV28
J: TRBJ2-3
size: many
D: .
CDR3: CASSPPGRATDTQYF
DNA: TGTGCCAGCAGTCCCCCGGGCCGCGCCACAGATACGCAGTATTTT

V: TRBV4-1
J: TRBJ2-2
size: .
D: TRBD2
CDR3: CASSPPLAGGPNTGELFF
DNA: TGCGCCAGCAGCCCCCCCCTAGCGGGAGGACCTAACACCGGGGAGCTGTTTTTT

V: TRBV7-2
J: TRBJ2-7
size: few
D: .
CDR3: CASSWTFFTGSSEQYF
DNA: TGTGCCAGCAGCTGGACCTTTTTTACAGGTTCTAGCGAGCAGTACTTC

V: TRBV5-1
J: TRBJ1-1
size: many
D: .
CDR3: CASSLSPTEAFF
DNA: TGCGCCAGCAGCTTGTCCCCCACTGAAGCTTTCTTT

V: TRBV29-1
J: TRBJ2-3
size: few
D: TRBD2
CDR3: CSVDLSGAADTQYF
DNA: TGCAGCGTTGATCTTAGCGGGGCCGCGGATACGCAGTATTTT

V: TRBV11-1
J: TRBJ2-7
size: few
D: .
CDR3: CASSLLRVPYEQYF
DNA: TGTGCCAGCAGCTTACTCAGGGTACCCTACGAGCAGTACTTC

V: TRBV20-1
J: TRBJ2-5
size: many
D: TRBD2
CDR3: CSARDDSSGRKGETQYF
DNA: TGCAGTGCTAGAGATGATTCTAGCGGGAGAAAAGGGGAGACCCAGTACTTC

V: TRBV7-9
J: TRBJ2-3
size: few
D: TRBD1
CDR3: CASSMGQGGGDTQYF
DNA: TGTGCCAGCAGCATGGGACAGGGCGGCGGAGATACGCAGTATTTT

V: TRBV29-1
J: TRBJ2-2
size: many
D: .
CDR3: CSVEFAFLNTGELFF
DNA: TGCAGCGTTGAATTTGCCTTTCTGAACACCGGGGAGCTGTTTTTT

V: TRBV11-2
J: TRBJ2-2
size: .
D: TRBD2
CDR3: CASSLGLAGGPSTGELFF
DNA: TGTGCCAGCAGCTTAGGACTAGCGGGAGGGCCATCGACCGGGGAGCTGTTTTTT

V: TRBV12-3/TRBV12-4
J: TRBJ2-1
size: many
D: TRBD2
CDR3: CASRLAVEQFF
DNA: TGTGCCAGCAGGCTAGCGGTTGAGCAGTTCTTC

V: TRBV5-1
J: TRBJ2-7
size: many
D: TRBD2
CDR3: CASRMPRTSDDSEQYF
DNA: TGCGCCAGCAGAATGCCCAGGACTAGTGATGACTCCGAGCAGTACTTC

V: TRBV5-1
J: TRBJ1-1
size: few
D: .
CDR3: CASSPSPSGGHFPEAFF
DNA: TGCGCCAGCAGCCCCAGCCCGTCGGGGGGCCACTTTCCTGAAGCTTTCTTT

V: TRBV2
J: TRBJ2-3
size: few
D: .
CDR3: CASRGLEGTDTQYF
DNA: TGTGCCAGCAGGGGACTGGAAGGCACAGATACGCAGTATTTT

V: TRBV7-9
J: TRBJ2-7
size: many
D: TRBD2
CDR3: CASSLVASGSYEQYF
DNA: TGCGCCAGCAGCTTGGTCGCTAGCGGGTCCTACGAGCAGTACTTC

V: TRBV20-1
J: TRBJ2-2
size: many
D: .
CDR3: CSARDPEAGSAGELFF
DNA: TGCAGTGCTAGGGACCCCGAAGCGGGTAGTGCCGGGGAGCTGTTTTTT

V: TRBV30
J: TRBJ1-1
size: few
D: .
CDR3: CAREGGNTEAFF
DNA: TGTGCCCGTGAGGGGGGGAACACTGAAGCTTTCTTT

V: TRBV7-2
J: TRBJ2-7
size: few
D: .
CDR3: CASSFRQDYFYEQYF
DNA: TGTGCCAGCAGCTTCAGGCAGGACTACTTCTACGAGCAGTACTTC

V: TRBV5-1
J: TRBJ1-6
size: many
D: .
CDR3: CASRQGWTYNSPLHF
DNA: TGCGCCAGCAGACAGGGCTGGACCTATAATTCACCCCTCCACTTT

V: TRBV3-1
J: TRBJ2-1
size: few
D: TRBD2
CDR3: CASSRLAANEQFF
DNA: TGTGCCAGCAGCCGACTAGCGGCCAATGAGCAGTTCTTC

V: TRBV20-1
J: TRBJ2-1
size: many
D: .
CDR3: CSARDPATNEQFF
DNA: TGCAGTGCTAGAGATCCAGCGACCAATGAGCAGTTCTTC